Following are 27 T cell receptor beta chains from one sample sequenced in a study of blood T cell repertoires in COVID-19. TCRdb's copy holds only in-frame clones and misses some; the assay was immunoSEQ multiplex PCR. The sample comprises about 280,000 clones, roughly 85% of which are singletons, and 3% rests with the top ten. Sequenced input: peripheral blood. These receptors were taken from a woman aged 30 to 39 with active or convalescent COVID-19.

The CDR3 DNA reads as TGCGCCAGCAGCCAAGCCCAGGGGGCGGGCACTGAAGCTTTCTTT. Its translation: CASSQAQGAGTEAFF. The chain has TRBV4-3 and TRBJ1-1, with 8 bases aligning to TRBD1. There are 15 residues in the CDR3. The germline gives CDR1 LGHNA, CDR2 YSLEER. After removal of 1 base from V and 4 bases from J, the junction contained 5 bases not matched to a gene.

The V and J genes are TRBV5-6 and TRBJ2-1, with D possibly matching TRBD2 (6 bases). Germline CDR1 reads SGHDT; CDR2 reads YYEEEE. CDR3 size: 16 residues. V dropped 3 bases and J dropped 6 bases, with 19 bases sitting between them. CDR3 region: CASSSGPLPEGNEQFF. Written as DNA, the CDR3 is TGTGCCAGCAGCTCGGGACCCCTACCGGAGGGCAATGAGCAGTTCTTC.

The V and J genes are TRBV7-8 and TRBJ2-6; 12 nucleotides line up with TRBD2. Germline values: CDR1 SGHVS, CDR2 FQNEAQ. V shed 0 bases and J 4 bases; nucleotides not matched to a gene: 4. The CDR3 extends over 18 amino acids. The CDR3 DNA reads as TGTGCCAGCAGCTTAGCCCCTAGCGGGGGGGCCGGGGCCAACGTCCTGACTTTC. Translated: CASSLAPSGGAGANVLTF.

The rearrangement links TRBV5-1 to TRBJ1-4; D uncertain. Germline CDR1 is SGHRS and CDR2 is YFSETQ. Trimming cost V 2 bases and J 6 bases, with 5 bases left between them. The CDR3 is 12 amino acids. CDR3 in amino acids: CASSFNDEKLFF. The CDR3, as DNA: TGCGCCAGCAGCTTCAATGATGAAAAACTGTTTTTT.

Regarding this clone: A read error may account for a junction end that differs from germline. The CDR3 DNA sequence: TGTGCTAGCAGCCTGGGACTAGCGAGCACAGATACGCAGTATTTT. Translation gives CASSLGLASTDTQYF. The rearrangement links TRBV7-7 to TRBJ2-3, with TRBD2 matching over 10 bases. The germline CDR1 and CDR2 sequences are SSHAT and FNYEAQ (reference sequence). The CDR3 is 15 residues long.

As to this clone: Within the sample, other DNA sequences also encode this same CDR3. The rearrangement uses TRBV19 and TRBJ2-5, with D perhaps TRBD2 (5 bases). CDR1 and CDR2 from the germline V gene are LNHDA and SQIVND (reference sequence). V gave up 5 bases and J gave up 2 bases, with 9 bases separating them. The CDR3 contains 13 residues. As DNA, the CDR3 is TGTGCCAGTAGTCTCCGGGGACAAGAGACCCAGTACTTC. Amino acid sequence: CASSLRGQETQYF.

This clone was recorded only once. The chain combines TRBV28 with TRBJ1-5; tentatively, D is TRBD1 (5 bases). The CDR3 extends over 15 amino acids. Trimming left V 4 bases short and J 3 bases short, with 13 bases between. Germline CDR1 is MDHEN and CDR2 is SYDVKM. The CDR3 nucleotides read TGTGCCAGCAGTTCAGGGAATAGGTTCAATCAGCCCCAGCATTTT. This sequence encodes CASSSGNRFNQPQHF.

The chain carries TRBV19 and TRBJ2-3; 9 bases align to TRBD2. V lost 5 bases and J lost 1; bases outside the gene matches: 4. Looked up from germline, CDR1 is LNHDA and CDR2 is SQIVND (reference sequence). CDR3 length: 15 residues. Written as DNA, the CDR3 is TGTGCCAGTAGTCTGGGACTAGCCCGCACAGATACGCAGTATTTT. Its translation is CASSLGLARTDTQYF.

The gene calls are TRBV9 and TRBJ1-4, with TRBD1 identical over 8 bases. The CDR3 runs to 15 residues. Germline CDR1 reads SGDLS; CDR2 reads YYNGEE. V dropped 4 bases and J dropped 7; count of bases not matched to a gene: 9. As DNA, the CDR3 is TGTGCCAGCAGCACCTCGACAGGGGCGGGTGAAAAACTGTTTTTT. As protein: CASSTSTGAGEKLFF.

In this sample, this clone turned up once. The sample carries other DNA sequences with the same CDR3. V gene TRBV6-2 or TRBV6-3 combines with J gene TRBJ1-1; D gene ambiguous. The CDR3 length is 12 residues. Germline assignment: CDR1 MNHEY and CDR2 SVGEGT. V lost 5 bases, J lost 5 bases, and 9 bases lay in between. The CDR3 DNA reads as TGTGCCAGCAGTACCCGAGGGACTGAAGCTTTCTTT. Residues: CASSTRGTEAFF.

The chain carries TRBV6-5 and TRBJ2-5; 10 bases are shared with TRBD2. The trim removed 4 bases at V and 3 bases at J, leaving 2 bases unmatched. The CDR3 loop spans 14 amino acids. The germline CDR1 and CDR2 sequences are MNHEY and SVGAGI. The CDR3 loop reads CASSFGLAEETQYF. In nucleotides, the CDR3 is TGTGCCAGCAGTTTCGGACTAGCGGAAGAGACCCAGTACTTC.

This chain links TRBV19 with TRBJ1-5; D is unresolved. This CDR3 is 13 amino acids long. Trimming took 1 base from V and 11 from J, leaving 12 bases between them. Germline CDR1 LNHDA, CDR2 SQIVND (reference sequence). DNA of the CDR3: TGTGCCAGTAGTATAGTCCCGGTCCCGACCCAGCATTTT. This translates into CASSIVPVPTQHF.

This chain links TRBV7-9 with TRBJ1-2, with D perhaps TRBD1 (6 bases). Germline values: CDR1 SEHNR, CDR2 FQNEAQ (reference sequence). The CDR3 loop spans 14 amino acids. With 5 bases removed from V and 8 bases from J, the gap between germline ends came to 18 bases. The CDR3 loop is CASSPNRDIVGYTF. The CDR3 DNA is TGTGCCAGCAGCCCCAACCGGGACATAGTGGGCTACACCTTC.

V is TRBV6-2 or TRBV6-3 and J is TRBJ1-5, with D maybe TRBD1 (6 bases). Germline V gives CDR1 MNHEY, CDR2 SVGEGT. Trimming left V 5 bases short and J 7 bases short, with 15 bases between. The CDR3 is 14 residues long. CDR3 loop: CASSPPGGGQPQHF. For the CDR3, the DNA is TGTGCCAGCAGTCCCCCGGGGGGCGGGCAGCCCCAGCATTTT.

The J gene is TRBJ1-6, the V gene TRBV6-2 or TRBV6-3; perhaps TRBD1 as D (5 bases). Germline loops: CDR1 MNHEY, CDR2 SVGEGT. The CDR3 is made up of 16 amino acids. V was clipped by 0 bases and J by 6 bases, with 12 bases between them. The CDR3 region is CASSYSAGRLNSPLHF. The CDR3 DNA reads TGTGCCAGCAGTTACTCGGCAGGGCGGCTTAATTCACCCCTCCACTTT.

This chain links TRBV18 with TRBJ1-5; tentatively, D is TRBD1 (5 bases). CDR3 length: 16 residues. V lost 2 bases to trimming and J lost 3 bases, with 14 bases between them. Germline V gene sequence: CDR1 KGHSH, CDR2 LQKENI. This chain's CDR3 is CASSPNPEGLNQPQHF. The CDR3 nucleotides read TGTGCCAGCTCACCAAACCCTGAGGGACTCAATCAGCCCCAGCATTTT.

This sequence joins TRBV3-1 (or the pseudogene TRBV3-2) and TRBJ2-4; D remains ambiguous. With 4 bases removed from V and 11 bases from J, the gap between germline ends came to 15 bases. There are 13 residues in the CDR3. Germline-derived CDR1 and CDR2 are LGHDT and YNNKEL (reference sequence). The CDR3: CASSPEPGLVQYF. The CDR3 DNA sequence: TGTGCCAGCAGCCCGGAACCAGGCCTCGTTCAGTACTTC.

Concerning this clone: The same CDR3 can be traced to other DNA sequences in this sample. V and J are TRBV18 and TRBJ1-5; D may be TRBD1 (5 bases). This CDR3 comprises 14 residues. V was cut by 2 bases and J by 4 bases, with 9 bases left in between. Germline-derived CDR1 and CDR2 are KGHSH and LQKENI. CDR3 protein: CASSPGQGNQPQHF. The CDR3 DNA follows: TGTGCCAGCTCACCAGGCCAGGGTAATCAGCCCCAGCATTTT.

This clone was seen once. The chain recombines TRBV29-1 with TRBJ2-7; weak D call: TRBD2 (5 bases). V was trimmed by 7 bases and J by 7 bases, leaving 20 bases between them. The CDR3 is 13 residues long. CDR1 is SQVTM and CDR2 is ANQGSEA in the germline V gene. DNA for the CDR3: TGCAGCGCATCCCTCGGTCCGGGGTGGGAGCAGTACTTC. Encoded protein: CSASLGPGWEQYF.

V gene TRBV6-5 combines with J gene TRBJ1-1; 8 bases agree with TRBD1. Germline CDR1 MNHEY, CDR2 SVGAGI. This CDR3 contains 13 residues. The trim removed 10 bases at V and 2 bases at J, leaving 6 bases unmatched. The CDR3, as DNA: TGTGCCACCACGGACAGGGTAAACACTGAAGCTTTCTTT. Translating gives CATTDRVNTEAFF.

The chain carries TRBV28 and TRBJ1-2; no clear D gene. Germline V gives CDR1 MDHEN, CDR2 SYDVKM. Trimming cost V 4 bases and J 6 bases, with 21 bases left between them. This CDR3 is built from 16 residues. The CDR3 bases are TGTGCCAGCAGTTCGCCCCTTCCCGGGTCCCCCAATGGCTACACCTTC. This codes for CASSSPLPGSPNGYTF.

The rearrangement links TRBV12-3 or TRBV12-4 to TRBJ2-7, with 9 positions matching TRBD1. J gave up 6 bases and V 10 bases, and 10 bases lay outside the gene matches. This CDR3 is 13 amino acids long. Written as DNA, the CDR3 is TGTGCCACCAGAACCGGGACAGGGAGCGAGCAGTACTTC. This sequence encodes CATRTGTGSEQYF.

The V gene is TRBV4-2, the J gene TRBJ2-7; 10 bases are a match to TRBD1. V was pared by 4 bases and J by 4 bases, with 7 bases of the junction left unmatched. This CDR3 is 15 amino acids long. The germline CDR1 and CDR2 sequences are LGHNA and YNFKEQ. CDR3 in amino acids: CASSREQGQGYEQYF. The CDR3 bases are TGTGCCAGCAGCCGCGAACAGGGACAGGGGTACGAGCAGTACTTC.

This sequence joins TRBV19 and TRBJ1-2; D may be TRBD1 (5 bases). The CDR3 totals 15 residues. Trimming removed 5 bases at V and 5 bases at J, with 18 bases between. Germline CDR1 is LNHDA and CDR2 is SQIVND (reference sequence). For the CDR3, the DNA is TGTGCCAGTAGTGTCTCACAGGCTACATCTTATGGCTACACCTTC. Its translation: CASSVSQATSYGYTF.

This clone appeared once. The chain combines TRBV28 with TRBJ2-1; D gene unclear. The V end was cut by 3 bases, the J end by 0 bases, with 9 bases between. The CDR3 loop spans 15 amino acids. Looked up from germline, CDR1 is MDHEN and CDR2 is SYDVKM. The CDR3 here is CASSFGYSSYNEQFF. As DNA, the CDR3 is TGTGCCAGCAGTTTTGGGTACAGCTCCTACAATGAGCAGTTCTTC.

This chain links TRBV6-5 with TRBJ1-4; a weak D match, TRBD1 (6 bases). CDR1 is MNHEY and CDR2 is SVGAGI in the germline V gene. The CDR3 extends over 15 amino acids. V lost 2 bases and J lost 6, with 13 bases in between. The CDR3 protein is CASSYTRAGDEKLFF. CDR3 nucleotides: TGTGCCAGCAGTTACACCCGGGCAGGGGATGAAAAACTGTTTTTT.

This sequence joins TRBV20-1 and TRBJ1-1, with unresolved D. Germline V lookup: CDR1 DFQATT, CDR2 SNEGSKA (reference sequence). The CDR3 covers 11 residues. V lost 1 base to trimming and J lost 10 bases, with 10 bases between them. The CDR3 region has the DNA TGCAGTGCTAGAGTATTGAGTGGAGCTTTCTTT. It yields the protein CSARVLSGAFF.